This T cell receptor (beta chain) was sequenced during a study of patients and donors after allogeneic stem cell transplantation. TCRdb re-derived calls from the RT-PCR reads in MiXCR, one entry per CDR3 protein. This table has 85,000 to 90,000 distinct CDR3 sequences, roughly 50% appearing once. The CDR3 is 15 amino acids. Germline CDR1 is LGHNA and CDR2 is YSLEER. V was shortened by 4 bases and J by 5 bases, with 17 bases between the two germline ends. This clonotype was sampled from a human donor who was either an allogeneic HSCT recipient or a stem cell or donor lymphocyte infusion donor (not recorded which). It is not recorded whose cells these are; they may come from a transplant donor. The sequencing input was blood, either unsorted or a sorted T cell fraction (not recorded which). The chain carries TRBV4-3 and TRBJ1-2; TRBD1 is a possible D gene (6 bases). The DNA for the CDR3 is TGCGCCAGCAGCCCTGCAGCAGGGGATTGGTATGGCTACACCTTC. Translated, it gives CASSPAAGDWYGYTF.